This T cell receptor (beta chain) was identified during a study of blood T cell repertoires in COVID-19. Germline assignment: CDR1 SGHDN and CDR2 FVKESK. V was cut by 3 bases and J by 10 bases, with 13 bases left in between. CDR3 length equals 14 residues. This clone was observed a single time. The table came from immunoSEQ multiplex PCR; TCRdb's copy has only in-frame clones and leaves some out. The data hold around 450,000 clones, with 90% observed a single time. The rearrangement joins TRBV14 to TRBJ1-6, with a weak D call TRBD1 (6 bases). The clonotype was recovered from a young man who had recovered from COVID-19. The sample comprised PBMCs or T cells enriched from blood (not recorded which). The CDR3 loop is CASSQTRGASPLHF. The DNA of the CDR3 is TGTGCCAGCAGCCAGACCCGGGGGGCCTCACCCCTCCACTTT.